One and the same sample provided the 21 T cell receptor beta chains below, sequenced in a study of vaccination and CD4 T cells after COVID-19 (dated by TCRdb to the early 2020s). These TCRs' antigens remain unknown. Library method: PCR. The sample was run on an Illumina iSeq 100. At the Johns Hopkins FTIC core, DNA from the cultured CD4+ T cells underwent TCR sequencing with the Oncomine TCR Beta short-read assay. The public reads were quality trimmed at Q25 with fastp and then assembled into clones with MiXCR by TCRdb, keeping productive beta chains. Each record represents a unique CDR3 protein, reported with the most common genes and DNA among its rows. The sample yields 20,000 or so distinct CDR3 sequences; around 55% were counted once. The ten largest account for 6.5% to 8.5% of the sample. Read against the paper, the sample's treatment or condition label means: approximately 9-day PBMC culture with coronavirus spike peptide pools or control peptides (ViraFEST assay).

What was sequenced was CD4+ T cells from blood, cultured in vitro. These receptors originate from a human donor who had recovered from COVID-19.

This clonotype was picked up a small number of times. The chain recombines TRBV29-1 with TRBJ1-1, with D uncertain. Per germline, CDR1 SQVTM and CDR2 ANQGSEA. V gave up 4 bases and J gave up 4 bases, with 13 bases separating them. The CDR3 has 13 residues. Here the CDR3 DNA reads TGCAGCGTTGCTCACAGATCGGGCACTGAAGCTTTCTTT. Residues: CSVAHRSGTEAFF.

This clonotype was recorded only once. The chain links TRBV14 to TRBJ1-4; D remains ambiguous. The CDR3 has 15 residues. V lost 4 bases, J lost 11 bases, and 20 bases lay in between. The germline gives CDR1 SGHDN, CDR2 FVKESK. The CDR3 is CASSPRRARTGKLFF. The CDR3, as DNA: TGTGCCAGCAGCCCAAGACGGGCCAGGACGGGGAAACTGTTTTTT.

CDR3 DNA: TGTGCCAGCAGCTTATTGGGAACAGACACTGAAGCTTTCTTT. Translation gives CASSLLGTDTEAFF. V usage is TRBV7-9 and J usage is TRBJ1-1, with no clear D. The V gene's germline CDR1 is SEHNR and CDR2 FQNEAQ (reference sequence). This CDR3 spans 14 amino acids. With 2 bases removed from V and 3 bases from J, the gap between germline ends came to 10 bases.

The chain carries TRBV7-8 and TRBJ1-3; D is unresolved. CDR3 length: 12 residues. The germline V gene has CDR1 SGHVS and CDR2 FQNEAQ. Deletions cut 5 bases from V and 4 bases from J, with 6 bases between. CDR3 in amino acids: CASSRPGNTIYF. The CDR3 DNA reads as TGTGCCAGCAGCAGGCCCGGAAACACCATATATTTT.

The V and J genes are TRBV27 and TRBJ1-5, with a tentative D call TRBD1 (5 bases). V shed 2 bases and J shed 7 bases, with 9 bases lying between them. Germline assignment: CDR1 MNHEY and CDR2 SMNVEV (reference sequence). The CDR3 extends over 13 amino acids. CDR3 nucleotide sequence: TGTGCCAGCAGTTTAGGTAGGGGCCAGCCCCAGCATTTT. This sequence encodes CASSLGRGQPQHF.

This clonotype has only a few counts. The chain combines TRBV28 with TRBJ1-5; no clear D. The CDR3 totals 16 residues. Trimming took 3 bases from V and 0 from J, leaving 12 bases between them. Germline V lookup: CDR1 MDHEN, CDR2 SYDVKM. The CDR3, as DNA: TGTGCCAGCAGTTTCCCCCCGCAGAGTAGCAATCAGCCCCAGCATTTT. It translates to CASSFPPQSSNQPQHF.

On this clonotype itself: Its ends do not fully match the called genes, so a read error is possible. This chain joins TRBV6-2 or TRBV6-3 and TRBJ2-7; D might be TRBD1 (6 bases). Per germline, CDR1 MNHEY and CDR2 SVGEGT. CDR3 size: 14 residues. CDR3 amino acids: CASSYSPRTAVGWF. The CDR3 coding sequence is TGTGCCAGCAGTTACTCCCCTCGGACAGCCGTTGGCTGGTTC.

Points on this clonotype: An end of the junction differs from the germline gene, which may be a read error. The V and J genes are TRBV29-1 and TRBJ1-2; D is undetermined. The CDR3 runs to 11 residues. The germline V gene has CDR1 SQVTM and CDR2 ANQGSEA. This CDR3 reads CSDEDGYGYTF. CDR3 bases: TGCAGCGATGAAGATGGTTATGGCTACACCTTC.

This rearrangement joins TRBV7-3 to TRBJ2-5, with 9 nucleotides matching TRBD2. Germline CDR1 and CDR2: SGHTA and FQGTGA. CDR3 length: 16 residues. V trimming: 5 bases; J trimming: 0 bases; junction bases outside the gene matches: 7. The chain's CDR3 is CASSLGLAPYQETQYF. CDR3 bases: TGTGCCAGCAGCCTAGGACTAGCGCCGTACCAAGAGACCCAGTACTTC. The full variable domain, completed using reference TRBV7-3 and TRBJ2-5, is GAGVSQTPSNKVTEKGKYVELRCDPISGHTALYWYRQSLGQGPEFLIYFQGTGAADDSGLPNDRFFAVRPEGSVSTLKIQRTERGDSAVYLCASSLGLAPYQETQYFGPGTRLLVL.

This clonotype was counted between two and nine times. The chain recombines TRBV20-1 with TRBJ2-5, with a weak D call TRBD2 (5 bases). The CDR3 runs to 13 residues. Germline loops: CDR1 DFQATT, CDR2 SNEGSKA (reference sequence). The V end was cut by 5 bases, the J end by 2 bases, with 12 bases between. CDR3 bases: TGCAGTGCTCCAGTGGCGGGTCAAGAGACCCAGTACTTC. It codes for CSAPVAGQETQYF.

This clonotype was detected only once. The chain uses TRBV5-4 and TRBJ1-1; maybe TRBD1 (5 bases). V shed 5 bases and J shed 0 bases, with 17 bases lying between them. The CDR3 loop spans 16 amino acids. Germline lookup yields CDR1 SGHNT and CDR2 YYREEE (reference sequence). CDR3 sequence reads: CASSRGGSGLNTEAFF. CDR3 sequence (DNA): TGTGCCAGCAGTCGTGGCGGGTCAGGGCTGAACACTGAAGCTTTCTTT.

DNA of the CDR3: TGCAGTGCTAGGATCCAAGAGACCCAGTACTTC. Its translation: CSARIQETQYF. The V gene is TRBV20-1, the J gene TRBJ2-5, with D hard to call. Trimming shortened V by 3 bases and J by 1 base, and 3 bases separated the two germline ends. The CDR3 length is 11 residues. CDR1 is DFQATT and CDR2 is SNEGSKA in the germline V gene (reference sequence).

The chain recombines TRBV20-1 with TRBJ1-2, with 10 nucleotides matching TRBD1. V lost 5 bases, J lost 8 bases, and 8 bases stayed unmatched. Germline V gene data show CDR1 as DFQATT and CDR2 as SNEGSKA (reference sequence). This CDR3 has 13 residues. Here the CDR3 DNA reads TGCAGTGCTCCAGACAGGGGGCCTTTCGGCTACACCTTC. Translating gives CSAPDRGPFGYTF.

The gene calls are TRBV5-1 and TRBJ2-5; 9 bases are shared with TRBD1. This CDR3 is 17 amino acids long. Germline lookup yields CDR1 SGHRS and CDR2 YFSETQ. Trimming cost V 7 bases and J 2 bases; bases outside gene matches: 15. The CDR3 nucleotides are TGCGCCAGCGCCGGACAGGGGCACGGCTTACCTCAAGAGACCCAGTACTTC. Protein: CASAGQGHGLPQETQYF.

The V gene is TRBV2, the J gene TRBJ2-1, with D perhaps being TRBD1 or TRBD2 (5 bases each). The germline gives CDR1 SNHLY, CDR2 FYNNEI. Trimming took off 0 bases at V and 10 bases at J, with 10 bases between the two ends. This CDR3 spans 13 amino acids. CDR3 bases: TGTGCCAGCAGTGAAGCGACCTGGGGGGAGCAGTTCTTC. It is translated as CASSEATWGEQFF.

The CDR3 DNA is TGTGCCAGCAGCTTAGACCCTAGCGGGAGCCGGTACGAGCAGTACTTC. Translation gives CASSLDPSGSRYEQYF. The V call is TRBV7-6, the J call TRBJ2-7, with 10 bases that match TRBD2. The CDR3 loop spans 16 amino acids. V shed 1 base and J 4 bases; nucleotides not matched to a gene: 7. Germline CDR1 is SGHVS and CDR2 is FNYEAQ. The full variable domain, with the rest looked up from reference TRBV7-6 and TRBJ2-7, is GAGVSQSPRYKVTKRGQDVALRCDPISGHVSLYWYRQALGQGPEFLTYFNYEAQQDKSGLPNDRFSAERPEGSISTLTIQRTEQRDSAMYRCASSLDPSGSRYEQYFGPGTRLTVT.

The rearrangement joins TRBV7-8 to TRBJ1-2; maybe TRBD1 (5 bases). Germline V gene lookup returns CDR1 SGHVS and CDR2 FQNEAQ. V gave up 0 bases and J gave up 4 bases, with 15 bases separating them. The CDR3 sequence is 16 residues long. The CDR3 protein is CASSLARLPGPYGYTF. In nucleotides, the CDR3 is TGTGCCAGCAGCTTAGCGCGCCTTCCAGGGCCCTATGGCTACACCTTC. The whole variable domain, filled in from reference TRBV7-8 and TRBJ1-2, reads GAGVSQSPRYKVAKRGQDVALRCDPISGHVSLFWYQQALGQGPEFLTYFQNEAQLDKSGLPSDRFFAERPEGSVSTLKIQRTQQEDSAVYLCASSLARLPGPYGYTFGSGTRLTVV.

This clonotype showed up just a few times. This chain uses TRBV2 with TRBJ1-2, with a weak D call TRBD1 (6 bases). The length of the CDR3 is 12 residues. The germline gives CDR1 SNHLY, CDR2 FYNNEI. V was cut by 6 bases and J by 8 bases, with 13 bases left in between. The chain's CDR3 is CASREGVRGYTF. CDR3 nucleotide sequence: TGTGCCAGCAGAGAGGGGGTCCGAGGCTACACCTTC.

The chain combines TRBV4-1 with TRBJ1-1, with D perhaps matching TRBD1 (6 bases). CDR3 length: 17 residues. Trimming pared 1 base from V and 3 bases from J, leaving 18 bases between. In germline, CDR1 is MGHRA, CDR2 YSYEKL. The CDR3 is CASSQVVGINRDTEAFF. The DNA for the CDR3 is TGCGCCAGCAGCCAAGTTGTAGGAATTAACAGGGACACTGAAGCTTTCTTT.

The rearrangement links TRBV6-1 to TRBJ1-1; D gene ambiguous. Between the trimmed V and J ends, which lost 6 bases and 9 bases, there was a span of 11 bases. The CDR3 has 11 residues. Germline CDR1 and CDR2: MNHNS and SASEGT. The DNA for the CDR3 is TGTGCCAGCAGCACGACAAGGAAAGCTTTCTTT. Its protein is CASSTTRKAFF.

The CDR3 loop reads CSARGTLLLNTEAFF. CDR3 DNA sequence: TGCAGTGCTAGAGGCACCCTGCTCCTGAACACTGAAGCTTTCTTT. V is TRBV20-1 and J is TRBJ1-1; D gene unclear. Trimming pared 1 base from V and 0 bases from J, leaving 12 bases between. This CDR3 has 15 amino acids. Germline assignment: CDR1 DFQATT and CDR2 SNEGSKA (reference sequence).